This TCR beta chain came from a study of CXCR3-negative and CXCR3-positive naive CD8 T cells. Notes on the study in general: Hydrophobicity of TRB CDR3s was greater in CXCR3-positive naive cells than in CXCR3-negative naive cells.

5' RACE with UMI labels generated the TRB cDNA libraries. TCRdb reworked the 5' RACE reads into one entry per CDR3 protein, no DNA. The listing records some 130,000 distinct CDR3 sequences. Per the germline V gene, CDR1 is SGHRS and CDR2 is YFSETQ. This CDR3 has 15 amino acids. Every CD8+ T cell subset underwent triplicate sorting at roughly 300,000 cells apiece. Regarding this clonotype: Its target is unknown.

This clonotype was sampled from a human donor in good health. Some clones in this sample may be carry-over from other donors' samples. Material for sequencing was naive CXCR3+ CD8+ T cells from blood. Indicated subset: CD45RO-CCR7+CD27+CD95- naive CD8+ T cells expressing CXCR3 (TNR3+). This chain connects TRBV5-1 to TRBJ2-1; the D call of TRBD2 rests on TCRdb alone, since no DNA is present to check it. The chain's CDR3 is CASSLELAGYNEQFF.